This TCR beta chain comes out of a study of T cells in Graves' hyperthyroidism and ophthalmopathy. Study summary: Peripheral blood specimens were obtained at initial diagnosis, prior to any treatment.

This clonotype turned up a few times. Its antigen remains unknown. Amplified TCR beta CDR3 regions derived from RNA transcripts. Initially, a first-round RT-PCR of the TCR CDR3 employed the HTBI primer set. A single record per CDR3 protein comes from TCRdb applying MiXCR to the multiplex PCR reads. The table lists under 650,000 distinct CDR3 sequences, around 15% of them singletons, with about 3.8% in the top ten. PBMCs stemmed from approximately 10 ml fresh peripheral blood. Overall study findings and caveats: Appearing also in blood were most of the thyroid clonotypes expanded above 0.001.

V dropped 0 bases and J dropped 1 base, with 7 bases sitting between them. CDR3 length equals 14 residues. CDR1 and CDR2 from the germline V gene are LGHNA and YNFKEQ. This receptor was obtained from a woman in her 30s with Graves' hyperthyroidism. The V and J genes are TRBV4-2 and TRBJ2-7; D is undetermined. The sequencing sample was made of blood. Here the CDR3 reads CASSQEFISYEQYF. The CDR3 DNA follows: TGTGCCAGCAGCCAAGAATTCATTTCCTACGAGCAGTACTTC.